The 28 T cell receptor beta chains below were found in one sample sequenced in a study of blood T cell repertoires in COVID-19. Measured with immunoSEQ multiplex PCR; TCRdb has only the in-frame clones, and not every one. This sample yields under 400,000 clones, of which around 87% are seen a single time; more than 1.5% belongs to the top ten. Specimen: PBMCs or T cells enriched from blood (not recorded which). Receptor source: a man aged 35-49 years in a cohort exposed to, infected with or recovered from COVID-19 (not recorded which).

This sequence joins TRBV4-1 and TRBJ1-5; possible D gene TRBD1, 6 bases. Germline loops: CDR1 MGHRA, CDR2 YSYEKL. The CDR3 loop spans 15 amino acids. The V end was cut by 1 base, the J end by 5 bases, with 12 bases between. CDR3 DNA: TGCGCCAGCAGCCAAGGGACAGCCCATCATCAGCCCCAGCATTTT. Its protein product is CASSQGTAHHQPQHF.

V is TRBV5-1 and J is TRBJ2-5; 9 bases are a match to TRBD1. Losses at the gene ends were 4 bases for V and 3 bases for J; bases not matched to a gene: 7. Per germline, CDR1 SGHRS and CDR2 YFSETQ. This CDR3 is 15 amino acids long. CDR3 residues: CASSITGGAEETQYF. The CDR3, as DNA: TGCGCCAGCAGCATAACAGGGGGCGCTGAAGAGACCCAGTACTTC.

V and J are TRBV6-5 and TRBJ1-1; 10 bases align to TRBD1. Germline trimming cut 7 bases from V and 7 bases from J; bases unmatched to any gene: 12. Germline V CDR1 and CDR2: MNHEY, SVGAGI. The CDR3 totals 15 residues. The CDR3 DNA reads TGTGCCAGCATCTCCCCGGGACAGGGGACTAATGAAGCTTTCTTT. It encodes CASISPGQGTNEAFF.

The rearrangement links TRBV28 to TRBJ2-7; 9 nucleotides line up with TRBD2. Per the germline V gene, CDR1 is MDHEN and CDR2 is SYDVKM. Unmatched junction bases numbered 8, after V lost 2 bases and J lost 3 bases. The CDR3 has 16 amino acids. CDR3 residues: CASSLAAGGDFYEQYF. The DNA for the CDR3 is TGTGCCAGCAGTTTAGCCGCGGGAGGGGATTTCTACGAGCAGTACTTC.

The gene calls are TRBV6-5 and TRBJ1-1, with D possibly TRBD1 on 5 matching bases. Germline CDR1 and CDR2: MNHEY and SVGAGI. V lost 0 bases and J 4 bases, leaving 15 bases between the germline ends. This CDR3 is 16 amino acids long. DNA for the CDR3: TGTGCCAGCAGTTACTCGCCCCGGGGGGAGAGCACTGAAGCTTTCTTT. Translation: CASSYSPRGESTEAFF.

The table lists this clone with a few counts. Written as DNA, the CDR3 is TGCGCCAGCAGTGAGTCTCGGACAGCGAACACCGGGGAGCTGTTTTTT. Translating gives CASSESRTANTGELFF. This chain joins TRBV10-1 and TRBJ2-2, with a possible D match to TRBD1 (6 bases). This CDR3 is built from 16 residues. The V gene lost 0 bases and the J gene lost 0 bases, with 8 bases spanning the gap. Germline V gene data show CDR1 as WNHNN and CDR2 as SYGVQD (reference sequence).

The CDR3 loop is CSVHRGSYNEQFF. The CDR3 DNA reads TGCAGCGTTCATCGGGGCTCCTACAATGAGCAGTTCTTC. V gene TRBV29-1 combines with J gene TRBJ2-1, with D perhaps TRBD2 (5 bases). The CDR3 runs to 13 residues. The germline V gene encodes CDR1 SQVTM and CDR2 ANQGSEA. V was clipped by 5 bases and J by 0 bases, with 8 bases between them.

CDR3 DNA: TGTGCCAGCAGCCTCACCAGCGGGAGTAAGTCCGGGGAGCTGTTTTTT. It yields the protein CASSLTSGSKSGELFF. The rearrangement joins TRBV4-2 to TRBJ2-2; 8 nucleotides agree with TRBD2. V lost 4 bases to trimming and J lost 6 bases; unmatched junction nucleotides: 10. Per the germline V gene, CDR1 is LGHNA and CDR2 is YNFKEQ. The CDR3 runs to 16 residues.

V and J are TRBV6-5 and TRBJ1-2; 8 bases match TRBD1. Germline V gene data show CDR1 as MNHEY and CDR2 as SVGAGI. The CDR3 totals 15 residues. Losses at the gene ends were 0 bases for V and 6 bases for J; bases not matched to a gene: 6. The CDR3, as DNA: TGTGCCAGCAGTTACTCTACCGGGACAGGTGATGGCTACACCTTC. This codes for CASSYSTGTGDGYTF.

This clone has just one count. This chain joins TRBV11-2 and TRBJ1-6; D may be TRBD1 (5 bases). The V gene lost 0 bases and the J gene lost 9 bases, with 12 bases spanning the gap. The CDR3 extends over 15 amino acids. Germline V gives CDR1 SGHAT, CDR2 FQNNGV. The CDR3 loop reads CASSLDQGWISPLHF. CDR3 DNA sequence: TGTGCCAGCAGCTTAGATCAGGGTTGGATTTCACCCCTCCACTTT.

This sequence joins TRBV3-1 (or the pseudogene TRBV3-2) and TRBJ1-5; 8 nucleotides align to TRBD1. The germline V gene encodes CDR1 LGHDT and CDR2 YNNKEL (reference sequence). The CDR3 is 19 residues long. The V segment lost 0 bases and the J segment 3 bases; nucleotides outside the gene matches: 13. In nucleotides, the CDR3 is TGTGCCAGCAGCCAAGAAGGACGGGGCGGGACAGGAAACAATCAGCCCCAGCATTTT. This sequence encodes CASSQEGRGGTGNNQPQHF.

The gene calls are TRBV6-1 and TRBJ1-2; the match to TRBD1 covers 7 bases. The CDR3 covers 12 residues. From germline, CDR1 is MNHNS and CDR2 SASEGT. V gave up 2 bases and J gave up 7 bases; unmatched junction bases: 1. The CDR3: CASSERGLGYTF. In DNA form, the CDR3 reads TGTGCCAGCAGTGAAAGGGGGCTTGGCTACACCTTC.

CDR3 sequence reads: CASSEVSGSGETQYF. CDR3 DNA sequence: TGTGCCAGCAGTGAGGTATCCGGGAGTGGAGAGACCCAGTACTTC. The V gene is TRBV2, the J gene TRBJ2-5, with TRBD2 as a possible D gene (6 bases). V lost 3 bases and J lost 4, with 15 bases in between. This CDR3 region has 15 residues. Germline CDR1 SNHLY, CDR2 FYNNEI.

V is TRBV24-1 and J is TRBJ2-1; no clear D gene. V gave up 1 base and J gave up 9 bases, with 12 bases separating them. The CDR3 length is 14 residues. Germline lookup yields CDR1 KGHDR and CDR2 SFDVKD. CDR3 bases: TGTGCCACCAGTGATTTCTCGACTCCCCCTGAGCAGTTCTTC. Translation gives CATSDFSTPPEQFF.

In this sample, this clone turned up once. The CDR3 DNA reads TGTGCCAGCAGTTCTGACAGGATGAGCTCCTACGAGCAGTACTTC. Translated: CASSSDRMSSYEQYF. The rearrangement links TRBV6-2 or TRBV6-3 to TRBJ2-7; a possible D gene is TRBD1 (6 bases). Between the trimmed V and J ends, which lost 4 bases and 0 bases, there was a span of 13 bases. The CDR3 is 15 residues long. Germline CDR1 and CDR2: MNHEY and SVGEGT.

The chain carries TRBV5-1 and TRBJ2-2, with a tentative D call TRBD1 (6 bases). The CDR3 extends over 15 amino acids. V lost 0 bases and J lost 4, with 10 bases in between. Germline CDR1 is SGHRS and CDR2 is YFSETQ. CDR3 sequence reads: CASSLGQDPTGELFF. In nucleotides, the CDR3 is TGCGCCAGCAGCTTGGGACAGGACCCCACCGGGGAGCTGTTTTTT.

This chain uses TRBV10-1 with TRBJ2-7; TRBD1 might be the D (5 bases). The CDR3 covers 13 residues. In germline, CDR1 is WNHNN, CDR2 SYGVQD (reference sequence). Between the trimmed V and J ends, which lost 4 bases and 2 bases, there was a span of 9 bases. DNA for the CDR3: TGCGCCAGCAGTGGACAGAACACCTACGAGCAGTACTTC. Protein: CASSGQNTYEQYF.

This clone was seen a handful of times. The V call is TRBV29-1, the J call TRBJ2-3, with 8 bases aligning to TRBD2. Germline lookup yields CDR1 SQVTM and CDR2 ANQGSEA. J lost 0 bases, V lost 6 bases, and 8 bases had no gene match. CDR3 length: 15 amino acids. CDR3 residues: CSVDPIAGSTDTQYF. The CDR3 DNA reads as TGCAGCGTAGACCCTATAGCGGGGAGCACAGATACGCAGTATTTT.

CDR3 DNA: TGTGCCAGCAGCTCCAGTAGGGACCCGGGACAGGGTAACTATGGCTACACCTTC. It translates to CASSSSRDPGQGNYGYTF. V and J are TRBV11-2 and TRBJ1-2, with 9 positions matching TRBD1. The junction had 13 bases not matched to a gene; V was cut back by 4 bases and J by 1 base. CDR3 length equals 18 residues. Germline V gene data show CDR1 as SGHAT and CDR2 as FQNNGV.

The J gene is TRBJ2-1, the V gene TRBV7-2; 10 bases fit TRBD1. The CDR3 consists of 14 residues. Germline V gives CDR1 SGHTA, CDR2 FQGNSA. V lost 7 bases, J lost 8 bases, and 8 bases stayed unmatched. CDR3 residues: CASNQDRGLYEQFF. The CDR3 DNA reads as TGTGCCAGCAACCAAGACAGGGGGCTTTATGAGCAGTTCTTC.

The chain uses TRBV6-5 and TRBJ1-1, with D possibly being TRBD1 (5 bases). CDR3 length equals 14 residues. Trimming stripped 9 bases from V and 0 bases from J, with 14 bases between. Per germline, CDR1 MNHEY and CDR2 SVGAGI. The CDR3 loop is CASKRGTMNTEAFF. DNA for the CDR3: TGTGCCAGTAAAAGGGGAACGATGAACACTGAAGCTTTCTTT.

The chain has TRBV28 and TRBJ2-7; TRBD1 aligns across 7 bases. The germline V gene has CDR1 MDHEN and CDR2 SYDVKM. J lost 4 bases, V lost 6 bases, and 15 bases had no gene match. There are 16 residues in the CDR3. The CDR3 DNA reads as TGTGCCAGCAGCCCCCCTCGGGACAGCAGGTTTTACGAGCAGTACTTC. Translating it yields CASSPPRDSRFYEQYF.

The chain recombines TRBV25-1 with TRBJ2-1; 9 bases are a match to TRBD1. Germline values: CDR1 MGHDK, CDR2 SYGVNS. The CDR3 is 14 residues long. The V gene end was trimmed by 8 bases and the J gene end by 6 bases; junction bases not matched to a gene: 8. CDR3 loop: CASPTGTGLNEQFF. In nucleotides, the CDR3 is TGTGCCAGCCCCACCGGGACAGGGCTCAATGAGCAGTTCTTC.

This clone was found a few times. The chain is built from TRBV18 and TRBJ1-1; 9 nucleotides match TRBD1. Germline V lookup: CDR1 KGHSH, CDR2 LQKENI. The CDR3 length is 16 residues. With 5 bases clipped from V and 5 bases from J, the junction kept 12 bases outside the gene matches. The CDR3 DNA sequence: TGTGCCAGCTCATTTCAACAGGGGGCGCGTATTACTGAAGCTTTCTTT. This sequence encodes CASSFQQGARITEAFF.

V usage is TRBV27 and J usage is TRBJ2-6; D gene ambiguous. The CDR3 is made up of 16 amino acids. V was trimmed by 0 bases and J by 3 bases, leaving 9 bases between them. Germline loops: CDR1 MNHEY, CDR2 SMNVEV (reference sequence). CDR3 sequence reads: CASSLSGSGGANVLTF. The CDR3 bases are TGTGCCAGCAGTTTATCCGGCTCAGGTGGGGCCAACGTCCTGACTTTC.

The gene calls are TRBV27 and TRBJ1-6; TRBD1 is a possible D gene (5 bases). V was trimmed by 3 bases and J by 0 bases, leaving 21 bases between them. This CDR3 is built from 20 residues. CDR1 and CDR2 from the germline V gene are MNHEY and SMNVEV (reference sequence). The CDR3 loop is CASSFLGPHGPYSYNSPLHF. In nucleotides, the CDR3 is TGTGCCAGCAGTTTTCTGGGGCCGCACGGACCTTACTCCTATAATTCACCCCTCCACTTT.

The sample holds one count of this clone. The CDR3 here is CASSLSSGAGYTF. The CDR3 bases are TGTGCCAGCAGTTTATCCTCAGGGGCTGGCTACACCTTC. V is TRBV28 and J is TRBJ1-2; a possible D gene is TRBD1 (6 bases). With 1 base removed from V and 7 bases from J, the gap between germline ends came to 10 bases. This CDR3 spans 13 amino acids. Germline V gives CDR1 MDHEN, CDR2 SYDVKM.

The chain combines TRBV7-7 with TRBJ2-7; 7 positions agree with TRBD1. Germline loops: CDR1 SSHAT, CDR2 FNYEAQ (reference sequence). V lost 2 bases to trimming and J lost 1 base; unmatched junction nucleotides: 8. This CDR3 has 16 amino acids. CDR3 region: CASSLRLSGGSYEQYF. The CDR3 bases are TGTGCCAGCAGCTTAAGGCTTTCAGGGGGTTCCTACGAGCAGTACTTC.